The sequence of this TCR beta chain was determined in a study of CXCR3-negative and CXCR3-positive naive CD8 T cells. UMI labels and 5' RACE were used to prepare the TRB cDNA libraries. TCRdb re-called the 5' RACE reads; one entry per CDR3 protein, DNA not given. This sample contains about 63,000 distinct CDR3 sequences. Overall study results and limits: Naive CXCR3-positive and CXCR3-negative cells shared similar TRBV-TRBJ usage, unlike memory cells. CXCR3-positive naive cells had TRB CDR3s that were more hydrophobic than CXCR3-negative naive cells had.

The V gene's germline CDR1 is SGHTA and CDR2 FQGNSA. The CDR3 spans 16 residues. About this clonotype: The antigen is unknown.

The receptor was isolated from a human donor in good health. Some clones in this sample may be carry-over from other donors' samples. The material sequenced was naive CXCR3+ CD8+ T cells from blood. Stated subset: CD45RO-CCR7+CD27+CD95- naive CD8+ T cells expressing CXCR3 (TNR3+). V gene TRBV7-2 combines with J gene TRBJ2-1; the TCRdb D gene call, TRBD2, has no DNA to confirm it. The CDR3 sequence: CASSILAGGTYNEQFF.